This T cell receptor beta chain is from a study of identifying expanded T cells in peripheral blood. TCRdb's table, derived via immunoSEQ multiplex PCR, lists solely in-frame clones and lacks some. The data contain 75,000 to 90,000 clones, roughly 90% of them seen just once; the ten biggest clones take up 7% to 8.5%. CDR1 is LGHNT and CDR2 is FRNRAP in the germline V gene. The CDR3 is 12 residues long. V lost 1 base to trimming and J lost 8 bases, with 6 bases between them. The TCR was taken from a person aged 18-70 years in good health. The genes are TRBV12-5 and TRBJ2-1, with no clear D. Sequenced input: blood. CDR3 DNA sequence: TGTGCTAGTGGTTTGGCTGACCATGAGCAGTTCTTC. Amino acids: CASGLADHEQFF. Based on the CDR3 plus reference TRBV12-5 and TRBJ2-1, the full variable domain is DARVTQTPRHKVTEMGQEVTMRCQPILGHNTVFWYRQTMMQGLELLAYFRNRAPLDDSGMPKDRFSAEMPDATLATLKIQPSEPRDSAVYFCASGLADHEQFFGPGTRLTVL.